This T cell receptor beta chain is drawn from a study of T cell clonality in common variable immunodeficiency. Overall study results and limits: Compared with healthy controls, CVID subjects showed increased TCRbeta clonality, mostly in about a third.

This clone was counted ten times or more. Antigen specificity is unknown. With the read ending 3 residues before the CDR3 end, the germline J gene is used to fill in that end. Germline values: CDR1 DFQATT, CDR2 SNEGSKA (reference sequence). Trimming at V came to 0 bases and at J to 1 base, leaving 7 bases not matched to a gene. This CDR3 region has 16 residues. Blood samples were heparinized, about 4.5 to 8 ml per donor. The table came from immunoSEQ multiplex PCR; TCRdb's copy has only in-frame clones and leaves some out. The table lists tens of thousands of clones, with no singletons. Sequencing was performed on peripheral blood mononuclear cells. This TCR came from a person aged 18 to 75 in good health. The chain joins TRBV20-1 to TRBJ2-7; 9 bases match TRBD2. The part of the CDR3 DNA that was read is TGCAGTGCTAGAGACACCCAGCGGGGGGTGTCCTACGAG. This sequence encodes CSARDTQRGVSYE. The whole CDR3 sequence is CSARDTQRGVSYEQYF.